This TCR beta chain was sequenced for a study of T-cell memory formation after mild COVID-19. This clonotype was picked up one time. CDR3 size: 15 residues. J lost 1 base, V lost 5 bases, and 5 bases had no gene match. Germline V CDR1 and CDR2: LNHDA, SQIVND (reference sequence). TCRdb recomputed calls from the 5' RACE reads with MiXCR, one row per CDR3 protein. The top ten clones hold roughly 10% of a sample with approximately 51,000 distinct CDR3 sequences, around 9.7% of them seen once. Sample: PBMCs or a T cell subset sorted from them (not recorded which). The TCR originated in an adult woman who had mild COVID-19 (a few samples of this study predate the infection). Cell type and time point are not known. The gene calls are TRBV19 and TRBJ2-3, with 8 bases aligning to TRBD1. The CDR3 DNA is TGTGCCAGTAGTCTCCGGACAGGGCGCACAGATACGCAGTATTTT. Translating gives CASSLRTGRTDTQYF. Full variable domain (rest looked up from reference TRBV19 and TRBJ2-3): DGGITQSPKYLFRKEGQNVTLSCEQNLNHDAMYWYRQDPGQGLRLIYYSQIVNDFQKGDIAEGYSVSREKKESFPLTVTSAQKNPTAFYLCASSLRTGRTDTQYFGPGTRLTVL.